The 21 T cell receptor beta chains given below trace back to one sample, sequenced in a study of CD8 T cells in Susac syndrome. Reverse transcription of roughly 0.45 to 1 ug RNA used random hexamers. MiXCR, applied by TCRdb to the immunoSEQ multiplex PCR reads, yields one record per CDR3 protein. The sample lists 95,000 to 150,000 distinct CDR3 sequences, roughly 94% occurring once. Material: CD8+ T cells from PBMCs. The receptors come from a human donor with Susac syndrome.

This chain connects TRBV9 to TRBJ2-3, with 10 positions matching TRBD2. V lost 0 bases and J lost 6; bases outside the gene matches: 7. The CDR3 is 16 residues long. Germline-derived CDR1 and CDR2 are SGDLS and YYNGEE. This chain's CDR3 is CASSVATSGDPDTQYF. CDR3 DNA sequence: TGTGCCAGCAGCGTAGCTACTAGCGGGGACCCGGATACGCAGTATTTT.

The chain employs TRBV4-1 and TRBJ2-7; no clear D gene. This CDR3 has 15 residues. Germline V gene data show CDR1 as MGHRA and CDR2 as YSYEKL. The V end lost 4 bases, the J end lost 0 bases, and 13 bases lay between the germline ends. The CDR3 sequence: CASSLTGLPSYEQYF. The CDR3 DNA is TGCGCCAGCAGCCTGACGGGCCTGCCCTCCTACGAGCAGTACTTC.

V gene TRBV12-3 or TRBV12-4 combines with J gene TRBJ2-5; 9 bases align to TRBD2. Trimming at V came to 3 bases and at J to 4 bases, leaving 3 bases not matched to a gene. This CDR3 is 14 amino acids long. CDR3 loop: CASSLGLAIETQYF. CDR3 nucleotide sequence: TGTGCCAGCAGTTTGGGACTAGCTATAGAGACCCAGTACTTC.

The chain joins TRBV5-1 to TRBJ2-7; D is undetermined. The germline V gene encodes CDR1 SGHRS and CDR2 YFSETQ. With 0 bases removed from V and 5 bases from J, the gap between germline ends came to 9 bases. CDR3 length: 13 residues. The DNA of the CDR3 is TGCGCCAGCAGCTTGGCCGTTGGCAACGAGCAGTACTTC. It translates to CASSLAVGNEQYF.

This chain joins TRBV4-2 and TRBJ2-7, with 8 bases aligning to TRBD2. The CDR3 has 15 residues. Per germline, CDR1 LGHNA and CDR2 YNFKEQ. Trimming removed 0 bases from V and 4 bases from J; junction bases left unmatched: 5. CDR3 DNA: TGTGCCAGCAGCCAAGAGTACAGCGGGGGTTACGAGCAGTACTTC. Its protein is CASSQEYSGGYEQYF.

V is TRBV4-3 and J is TRBJ2-2; D gene ambiguous. V gave up 1 base and J gave up 3 bases, with 6 bases separating them. The germline gives CDR1 LGHNA, CDR2 YSLEER. The CDR3 is 14 residues long. CDR3 sequence reads: CASSQGVDTGELFF. The CDR3, as DNA: TGCGCCAGCAGCCAAGGGGTTGACACCGGGGAGCTGTTTTTT.

The CDR3 nucleotides are TGCGCCAGCAGCCATGGGGGAGGTAGCAATCAGCCCCAGCATTTT. It encodes CASSHGGGSNQPQHF. V is TRBV4-1 and J is TRBJ1-5, with a tentative D call TRBD1 (5 bases). V was trimmed by 3 bases and J by 0 bases, leaving 9 bases between them. The CDR3 has 15 amino acids. Germline lookup yields CDR1 MGHRA and CDR2 YSYEKL.

The chain combines TRBV11-2 with TRBJ2-5; 7 positions agree with TRBD1. V was pared by 5 bases and J by 0 bases, with 9 bases of the junction left unmatched. CDR3 size: 16 residues. CDR1 and CDR2 from the germline V gene are SGHAT and FQNNGV. DNA of the CDR3: TGTGCCAGCAGCCTCACGATGGGGACAGACCAAGAGACCCAGTACTTC. This translates into CASSLTMGTDQETQYF.

V is TRBV7-6 and J is TRBJ1-3; the D gene is possibly TRBD1 (6 bases). The CDR3 totals 15 residues. Germline CDR1 SGHVS, CDR2 FNYEAQ. Between the trimmed V and J ends, which lost 5 bases and 2 bases, there was a span of 13 bases. In nucleotides, the CDR3 is TGTGCCAGCAGCCCGGACAGCGCGGCTGGAAACACCATATATTTT. Protein: CASSPDSAAGNTIYF.

The chain couples TRBV6-2 or TRBV6-3 to TRBJ2-3, with TRBD2 matching 7 bases. The J segment lost 4 bases and the V segment lost 4 bases, leaving 8 bases of the junction unmatched. Per germline, CDR1 MNHEY and CDR2 SVGEGT. The CDR3 consists of 15 residues. The CDR3 protein is CASSSPRGFADTQYF. CDR3 in DNA: TGTGCCAGCAGTTCCCCGCGGGGGTTCGCAGATACGCAGTATTTT.

The chain links TRBV29-1 to TRBJ1-6; unclear D gene. Germline assignment: CDR1 SQVTM and CDR2 ANQGSEA. V was shortened by 3 bases and J by 5 bases, with 8 bases between the two germline ends. The CDR3 is made up of 13 amino acids. CDR3 region: CSVDDGNNSPLHF. For the CDR3, the DNA is TGCAGCGTTGATGACGGTAATAATTCACCCCTCCACTTT. Based on the CDR3 plus reference TRBV29-1 and TRBJ1-6, the full variable domain is SAVISQKPSRDICQRGTSLTIQCQVDSQVTMMFWYRQQPGQSLTLIATANQGSEATYESGFVIDKFPISRPNLTFSTLTVSNMSPEDSSIYLCSVDDGNNSPLHFGNGTRLTVT.

V is TRBV7-6 and J is TRBJ2-5; the match to TRBD2 covers 12 bases. This CDR3 region has 15 residues. V trimming: 2 bases; J trimming: 10 bases; junction bases outside the gene matches: 8. Germline CDR1 reads SGHVS; CDR2 reads FNYEAQ. CDR3 DNA sequence: TGTGCCAGCAGCTTATTCGTGTCTAGCGGGGGGGTCCAGTACTTC. Encoded protein: CASSLFVSSGGVQYF.

For the CDR3, the DNA is TGTGCCAGCAGTTTCGGTGGGGGGACAGATACGCAGTATTTT. Translation gives CASSFGGGTDTQYF. This chain connects TRBV27 to TRBJ2-3; D may be TRBD2 (6 bases). Germline V gene sequence: CDR1 MNHEY, CDR2 SMNVEV (reference sequence). V lost 3 bases, J lost 3 bases, and 10 bases lay in between. CDR3 length: 14 amino acids.

In its sample, this clonotype was seen once. This sequence joins TRBV7-9 and TRBJ2-3; a possible D gene is TRBD2 (6 bases). V lost 1 base, J lost 4 bases, and 12 bases lay in between. This CDR3 has 15 amino acids. Germline CDR1 is SEHNR and CDR2 is FQNEAQ (reference sequence). As DNA, the CDR3 is TGTGCCAGCAGCTTAGGCGCGGAGGGTCCAGATACGCAGTATTTT. Protein product: CASSLGAEGPDTQYF.

V gene TRBV13 combines with J gene TRBJ1-6; 12 positions agree with TRBD1. Trimming removed 4 bases from V and 8 bases from J; junction bases left unmatched: 6. The CDR3 is 16 amino acids. The germline gives CDR1 PRHDT, CDR2 FYEKMQ (reference sequence). The CDR3 sequence is CASSSRDRGPDSPLHF. As DNA, the CDR3 is TGTGCCAGCAGCTCAAGGGACAGGGGGCCTGATTCACCCCTCCACTTT.

The chain combines TRBV7-8 with TRBJ2-3; 10 bases fit TRBD2. With 5 bases clipped from V and 3 bases from J, the junction kept 8 bases outside the gene matches. The germline V gene encodes CDR1 SGHVS and CDR2 FQNEAQ. The CDR3 covers 16 residues. CDR3 in amino acids: CASSRPSGGTTDTQYF. The CDR3 bases are TGTGCCAGCAGCCGTCCTAGCGGGGGCACGACAGATACGCAGTATTTT. Filled out from reference TRBV7-8 and TRBJ2-3, the complete variable domain reads GAGVSQSPRYKVAKRGQDVALRCDPISGHVSLFWYQQALGQGPEFLTYFQNEAQLDKSGLPSDRFFAERPEGSVSTLKIQRTQQEDSAVYLCASSRPSGGTTDTQYFGPGTRLTVL.

A few counts support this clonotype. The chain has TRBV5-6 and TRBJ1-1; weak D call: TRBD1 (6 bases). Trimming shortened V by 4 bases and J by 7 bases, and 8 bases separated the two germline ends. In germline, CDR1 is SGHDT, CDR2 YYEEEE. The CDR3 is made up of 11 amino acids. For the CDR3, the DNA is TGTGCCAGCAGCCAGGGGCTTGAAGCTTTCTTT. It codes for CASSQGLEAFF.

The V and J genes are TRBV20-1 and TRBJ2-7, with TRBD1 matching 8 bases. The V gene's germline CDR1 is DFQATT and CDR2 SNEGSKA (reference sequence). V was pared by 6 bases and J by 0 bases, with 7 bases of the junction left unmatched. The CDR3 has 14 residues. The chain's CDR3 is CSALGQVSSYEQYF. The CDR3, as DNA: TGCAGTGCGCTGGGACAGGTCAGCTCCTACGAGCAGTACTTC.

The CDR3 sequence: CASRTSGGAYNEQFF. In DNA, the CDR3 is TGTGCCAGCAGGACTAGCGGGGGCGCCTACAATGAGCAGTTCTTC. This chain uses TRBV2 with TRBJ2-1; TRBD2 agrees at 12 bases. CDR1 and CDR2 (germline): SNHLY, FYNNEI. Unmatched junction bases numbered 2, after V lost 6 bases and J lost 2 bases. The length of the CDR3 is 15 residues.

The V call is TRBV10-3, the J call TRBJ2-1; 9 bases line up with TRBD1. V shed 3 bases and J 8 bases; nucleotides not matched to a gene: 5. The CDR3 runs to 14 residues. Germline V gives CDR1 ENHRY, CDR2 SYGVKD. The CDR3 coding sequence is TGTGCCATCAGTGATCCGGGACAGGGTGATGAGCAGTTCTTC. Amino acid sequence: CAISDPGQGDEQFF.

The chain joins TRBV14 to TRBJ2-1; D gene uncertain. Germline V gene data show CDR1 as SGHDN and CDR2 as FVKESK. The CDR3 spans 17 residues. Trimming pared 1 base from V and 0 bases from J, leaving 13 bases between. The CDR3 bases are TGTGCCAGCAGCCAAGCCCGCGACTCTGCCTCCTACAATGAGCAGTTCTTC. Its protein product is CASSQARDSASYNEQFF.